This TCR beta chain stems from a study of technical replicates of blood from a handful of donors. Sequencing used immunoSEQ multiplex PCR; TCRdb keeps in-frame clones, though not all of them. The sample yields approximately 81,000 clones, nearly 97% seen once. V lost 8 bases and J 0 bases, leaving 10 bases between the germline ends. The CDR3 is 12 amino acids. The V gene's germline CDR1 is SQVTM and CDR2 ANQGSEA. The sample was T cells isolated from PBMCs. The genes are TRBV29-1 and TRBJ1-2; D gene unclear. The receptor was isolated from a human donor in good health. CDR3 nucleotide sequence: TGCAGCTTATACAGTTCTAACTATGGCTACACCTTC. It encodes CSLYSSNYGYTF.